The 28 T cell receptor beta chains listed next were all sequenced from one sample in a study of blood T cells in healthy people across ages (dated by TCRdb to 2013 to 2016). The protocol used for the library was 5' RACE. Sequencing relied on an Illumina HiSeq 2500. A second PCR of roughly 7 to 11 cycles was performed with a sample-barcoded 5' primer and a J-beta primer mix. The raw public data were reprocessed by TCRdb itself: fastp quality trimming at Q25, MiXCR clonotype calling, in-frame beta chains only. Records with the same CDR3 protein are collapsed into one entry carrying the most frequent genes and DNA. Within this sample are roughly 730,000 distinct CDR3 sequences, with roughly three fifths of them counted one time only. Under 30% of the sample belongs to the ten largest clones. The sequenced material came from blood. These TCRs come from a man aged 35 to 55 in good health.

This clonotype appeared a single time. V is TRBV20-1 and J is TRBJ1-6; TRBD1 is a possible D gene (6 bases). From germline, CDR1 is DFQATT and CDR2 SNEGSKA (reference sequence). Trimming removed 3 bases from V and 7 bases from J, with 16 bases in between. This CDR3 has 15 residues. CDR3 protein: CSARPADSLNSPLHF. The DNA of the CDR3 is TGCAGTGCTAGGCCCGCGGACAGCCTAAATTCACCCCTCCACTTT.

The gene calls are TRBV27 and TRBJ2-7, with TRBD2 identical over 12 bases. From germline, CDR1 is MNHEY and CDR2 SMNVEV (reference sequence). V was pared by 9 bases and J by 3 bases, with 3 bases of the junction left unmatched. The CDR3 has 13 amino acids. The CDR3 reads CARSLAGGYEQYF. The DNA of the CDR3 is TGTGCCAGATCACTAGCGGGGGGCTACGAGCAGTACTTC.

This rearrangement joins TRBV6-6 to TRBJ1-2, with D maybe TRBD1 (6 bases). With 6 bases removed from V and 0 bases from J, the gap between germline ends came to 11 bases. Germline CDR1 and CDR2: MNHNY and SVGAGI (reference sequence). The CDR3 length is 14 residues. CDR3 in DNA: TGTGCCAGCAGAGACGACAGGACTAACTATGGCTACACCTTC. Amino acid sequence: CASRDDRTNYGYTF.

The chain carries TRBV4-2 and TRBJ2-5, with D possibly TRBD1 on 6 matching bases. Trimming cost V 4 bases and J 4 bases, with 19 bases left between them. This CDR3 has 16 amino acids. Germline loops: CDR1 LGHNA, CDR2 YNFKEQ. CDR3 bases: TGTGCCAGCAGCCTCCTTGGTGGACAGAGGGCAGAGACCCAGTACTTC. As protein: CASSLLGGQRAETQYF.

Only a few counts were recorded for this clonotype. CDR3 nucleotides: TGTGCCAGCAGCTCCGAGCGGGAGAGGGGGACCCAGTACTTC. Translated: CASSSERERGTQYF. This chain links TRBV7-3 with TRBJ2-5; 8 bases are shared with TRBD2. The CDR3 covers 14 residues. The V gene end was trimmed by 4 bases and the J gene end by 7 bases; junction bases not matched to a gene: 8. Germline assignment: CDR1 SGHTA and CDR2 FQGTGA. The whole variable domain, remainder taken from reference TRBV7-3 and TRBJ2-5, is GAGVSQTPSNKVTEKGKYVELRCDPISGHTALYWYRQSLGQGPEFLIYFQGTGAADDSGLPNDRFFAVRPEGSVSTLKIQRTERGDSAVYLCASSSERERGTQYFGPGTRLLVL.

The DNA of the CDR3 is TGTGCCAGCAGCTTAGATAGACAGGGTGTGAACATTCAGTACTTC. Residues: CASSLDRQGVNIQYF. The J gene is TRBJ2-4, the V gene TRBV7-2; TRBD1 matches at 7 bases. J lost 7 bases, V lost 1 base, and 7 bases had no gene match. The CDR3 covers 15 residues. Germline V gene data show CDR1 as SGHTA and CDR2 as FQGNSA. Drawing the rest from reference TRBV7-2 and TRBJ2-4, the complete variable domain is GAGVSQSPSNKVTEKGKDVELRCDPISGHTALYWYRQSLGQGLEFLIYFQGNSAPDKSGLPSDRFSAERTGGSVSTLTIQRTQQEDSAVYLCASSLDRQGVNIQYFGAGTRLSVL.

The chain joins TRBV5-1 to TRBJ1-1; 12 nucleotides line up with TRBD1. Trimming at V came to 5 bases and at J to 0 bases, leaving 14 bases not matched to a gene. This CDR3 region has 19 residues. From germline, CDR1 is SGHRS and CDR2 YFSETQ. CDR3 amino acids: CASRGTGGAGIGVNTEAFF. CDR3 DNA: TGCGCCAGCAGGGGGACAGGGGGCGCGGGTATCGGTGTGAACACTGAAGCTTTCTTT.

V gene TRBV6-5 combines with J gene TRBJ2-7; 7 positions match TRBD1. There are 13 residues in the CDR3. CDR1 is MNHEY, CDR2 SVGAGI, per germline. V trimming: 2 bases; J trimming: 7 bases; junction bases outside the gene matches: 5. CDR3 residues: CASSYQGQWEQYF. The CDR3 nucleotides are TGTGCCAGCAGTTACCAGGGACAGTGGGAGCAGTACTTC.

The chain carries TRBV7-9 and TRBJ2-7, with TRBD2 matching 7 bases. V lost 5 bases, J lost 7 bases, and 14 bases stayed unmatched. This CDR3 comprises 15 residues. The germline gives CDR1 SEHNR, CDR2 FQNEAQ (reference sequence). This chain's CDR3 is CASSGRGVSYNEQYF. The CDR3 DNA is TGTGCCAGCAGCGGTCGGGGGGTCTCCTACAATGAGCAGTACTTC.

This clonotype was recorded once. The CDR3 coding sequence is TGTGCCAGCAGCCAAGTTTTCAATCAGCCCCAGCATTTT. Encoded protein: CASSQVFNQPQHF. The chain has TRBV3-1 and TRBJ1-5; D remains unclear. CDR3 length: 13 residues. The V end lost 1 base, the J end lost 3 bases, and 4 bases lay between the germline ends. CDR1 and CDR2 from the germline V gene are LGHDT and YNNKEL (reference sequence).

This clonotype came up a few times. The chain is built from TRBV27 and TRBJ1-5; the D gene is possibly TRBD1 (6 bases). CDR1 MNHEY and CDR2 SMNVEV come from the germline V gene (reference sequence). V lost 6 bases and J lost 5, with 17 bases in between. CDR3 length: 15 amino acids. CDR3: CASRPTTGIYQPQHF. Here the CDR3 DNA reads TGTGCCAGCAGACCTACTACAGGGATCTATCAGCCCCAGCATTTT.

The rearrangement links TRBV7-2 to TRBJ2-7, with 8 bases lining up with TRBD1. CDR1 is SGHTA and CDR2 is FQGNSA in the germline V gene. V was pared by 6 bases and J by 1 base, with 5 bases of the junction left unmatched. CDR3 length equals 14 residues. DNA of the CDR3: TGTGCCAGCAGATCCGACAGGGGATCCTACGAGCAGTACTTC. It yields the protein CASRSDRGSYEQYF.

V usage is TRBV5-4 and J usage is TRBJ2-1; TRBD1 agrees at 7 bases. The junction had 3 bases not matched to a gene; V was cut back by 0 bases and J by 9 bases. The germline V gene encodes CDR1 SGHNT and CDR2 YYREEE (reference sequence). The CDR3 sequence is 13 residues long. The CDR3 is CASSLDRGIEQFF. CDR3 sequence (DNA): TGTGCCAGCAGCTTGGACAGGGGAATTGAGCAGTTCTTC.

In this sample, this clonotype turned up a few times. The chain carries TRBV7-2 and TRBJ2-3; no reliable D call. V dropped 5 bases and J dropped 5 bases, with 11 bases sitting between them. CDR1 and CDR2 from the germline V gene are SGHTA and FQGNSA. The CDR3 is 13 residues long. The DNA for the CDR3 is TGTGCCAGCAGCCCACCCGAGGTAGATACGCAGTATTTT. Translated, it gives CASSPPEVDTQYF.

The chain combines TRBV5-5 with TRBJ1-6, with a tentative D call TRBD1 (6 bases). The CDR3 runs 15 residues. Trimming removed 0 bases at V and 6 bases at J, with 10 bases between. Germline V gene sequence: CDR1 SGHKS, CDR2 YYEKEE (reference sequence). CDR3 sequence: CASSLEWDTNSPLHF. As DNA, the CDR3 is TGTGCCAGCAGCTTGGAATGGGACACTAATTCACCCCTCCACTTT.

This chain links TRBV11-3 with TRBJ2-7; 11 nucleotides match TRBD2. Unmatched junction bases numbered 9, after V lost 5 bases and J lost 6 bases. CDR1 is SGHNT and CDR2 is YENEEA in the germline V gene. The CDR3 totals 15 residues. CDR3 nucleotide sequence: TGTGCCAGCAGCCCCTTCAAACTAGCGGGAGCCGAGCAGTACTTC. As protein: CASSPFKLAGAEQYF. Supplemented by reference TRBV11-3 and TRBJ2-7, the full variable domain reads EAGVVQSPRYKIIEKKQPVAFWCNPISGHNTLYWYLQNLGQGPELLIRYENEEAVDDSQLPKDRFSAERLKGVDSTLKIQPAELGDSAVYLCASSPFKLAGAEQYFGPGTRLTVT.

This clonotype was picked up many times. The chain uses TRBV7-3 and TRBJ1-1; D remains unclear. Germline V gene lookup returns CDR1 SGHTA and CDR2 FQGTGA. With 2 bases removed from V and 8 bases from J, the gap between germline ends came to 12 bases. The CDR3 contains 13 residues. The CDR3 nucleotides are TGTGCCAGCAGCTTATCTCCTGGGGAGGAAGCTTTCTTT. Amino acids: CASSLSPGEEAFF.

For the CDR3, the DNA is TGTGCCAGCAGTTTGAAGGGATATGGCTACACCTTC. This gives the protein CASSLKGYGYTF. This sequence joins TRBV28 and TRBJ1-2; D remains unclear. In germline, CDR1 is MDHEN, CDR2 SYDVKM. This CDR3 comprises 12 residues. V lost 3 bases to trimming and J lost 5 bases, with 7 bases between them.

The CDR3: CSASALTGFTDTQYF. Written as DNA, the CDR3 is TGCAGTGCTAGTGCTCTTACAGGATTCACAGATACGCAGTATTTT. V gene TRBV20-1 combines with J gene TRBJ2-3, with D possibly TRBD1 on 5 matching bases. CDR3 length: 15 residues. V was trimmed by 3 bases and J by 2 bases, leaving 15 bases between them. Germline-derived CDR1 and CDR2 are DFQATT and SNEGSKA (reference sequence).

CDR3 in DNA: TGCAGTGCTAGAGATCCGGGACAGGGGACTTGGGAGCAGTACTTC. Its translation is CSARDPGQGTWEQYF. The rearrangement joins TRBV20-1 to TRBJ2-7; 10 nucleotides align to TRBD1. CDR1 is DFQATT and CDR2 is SNEGSKA in the germline V gene (reference sequence). Trimming at V came to 0 bases and at J to 7 bases, leaving 9 bases not matched to a gene. The CDR3 extends over 15 amino acids.

The V call is TRBV20-1, the J call TRBJ2-3, with D unresolved. The CDR3 contains 13 residues. The V and J ends lost 0 bases and 2 bases respectively, with 6 bases between them. CDR1 DFQATT and CDR2 SNEGSKA come from the germline V gene (reference sequence). The CDR3 region is CSARESVTDTQYF. In DNA, the CDR3 is TGCAGTGCTAGAGAATCAGTCACAGATACGCAGTATTTT.

There are a few counts of this clonotype. This chain links TRBV5-1 with TRBJ2-5; no clear D gene. Germline V CDR1 and CDR2: SGHRS, YFSETQ. Trimming removed 6 bases from V and 1 base from J, with 10 bases in between. CDR3 length: 13 amino acids. The CDR3, as DNA: TGCGCCAGCACCCTAGTAGGCCAAGAGACCCAGTACTTC. It yields the protein CASTLVGQETQYF. The variable domain in full, completed from reference TRBV5-1 and TRBJ2-5, reads KAGVTQTPRYLIKTRGQQVTLSCSPISGHRSVSWYQQTPGQGLQFLFEYFSETQRNKGNFPGRFSGRQFSNSRSEMNVSTLELGDSALYLCASTLVGQETQYFGPGTRLLVL.

A word on this clonotype: Compared with germline, one end of the junction differs, possibly owing to a read error. This chain connects TRBV12-3 or TRBV12-4 to TRBJ2-7, with D hard to call. This CDR3 has 17 residues. Here the CDR3 reads CAGSSQSRGESIYEQYF. As DNA, the CDR3 is TGTGCCGGCAGTTCCCAATCCCGCGGAGAATCGATCTACGAGCAGTACTTC.

Only a few counts were recorded for this clonotype. This rearrangement joins TRBV20-1 to TRBJ2-7; TRBD1 agrees at 8 bases. With 2 bases clipped from V and 3 bases from J, the junction kept 9 bases outside the gene matches. Germline assignment: CDR1 DFQATT and CDR2 SNEGSKA (reference sequence). This CDR3 region has 15 residues. The CDR3 region is CSARLPTGTGYEQYF. As DNA, the CDR3 is TGCAGTGCTAGACTGCCCACCGGGACAGGCTACGAGCAGTACTTC.

The table lists this clonotype with a few counts. This sequence joins TRBV29-1 and TRBJ2-7; D is undetermined. CDR1 is SQVTM and CDR2 is ANQGSEA in the germline V gene. CDR3 size: 9 residues. Trimming took 8 bases from V and 5 from J, leaving 7 bases between them. The CDR3 loop reads CSFRNEQYF. The CDR3 DNA reads TGCAGCTTCAGGAACGAGCAGTACTTC.

V is TRBV2 and J is TRBJ2-3; a weak D match, TRBD1 (7 bases). This CDR3 has 14 amino acids. CDR1 is SNHLY and CDR2 is FYNNEI in the germline V gene. The V and J ends lost 8 bases and 2 bases respectively, with 14 bases between them. The CDR3 DNA reads TGTGCCAGCCGGGGGACAGTTCTCACAGATACGCAGTATTTT. This sequence encodes CASRGTVLTDTQYF.

This rearrangement joins TRBV7-8 to TRBJ2-5; 9 bases line up with TRBD1. The ends lost 3 bases at V and 2 bases at J; junction bases unmatched: 13. This CDR3 is built from 18 residues. Looked up from germline, CDR1 is SGHVS and CDR2 is FQNEAQ. CDR3 sequence reads: CASSFPRSGQGPQETQYF. The CDR3 DNA is TGTGCCAGCAGCTTTCCCCGGTCGGGACAGGGACCTCAAGAGACCCAGTACTTC.

The chain recombines TRBV6-6 with TRBJ1-5; 7 bases line up with TRBD1. Per germline, CDR1 MNHNY and CDR2 SVGAGI (reference sequence). This CDR3 has 15 amino acids. The J segment lost 6 bases and the V segment lost 6 bases, leaving 11 bases of the junction unmatched. This chain's CDR3 is CASSLRPGGVQPQHF. The CDR3 nucleotides read TGTGCCAGCAGCCTCCGCCCAGGGGGAGTTCAGCCCCAGCATTTT.